This T cell receptor beta chain was identified in a study of OX40 agonist ivuxolimab in advanced cancers. Background on the study: Treatment of patients was with ivuxolimab, an agonistic anti-OX40 (CD134) antibody. General study points: At 0.1 to 3.0 mg/kg, CD4+ and CD8+ blood T cells expanded clonally by week 6.

TCRdb's copy holds only in-frame clones and misses some; the assay was immunoSEQ multiplex PCR. The profile shows roughly 54,000 clones, 84% of them singletons. A note on this clone: Its matching antigen is unknown.

CDR1 LNHDA and CDR2 SQIVND come from the germline V gene (reference sequence). The CDR3 loop spans 12 amino acids. V lost 10 bases to trimming and J lost 3 bases, with 12 bases between them. Sequenced material: CD4+ or CD8+ T cells sorted from blood, taken in a trial of the OX40 agonist ivuxolimab. The clonotype comes from an adult with an advanced solid tumor such as melanoma, head and neck, liver or kidney cancer. The chain links TRBV19 to TRBJ1-1; D uncertain. CDR3 loop: CAIGREDTEAFF. The CDR3 bases are TGTGCCATCGGGAGGGAGGACACTGAAGCTTTCTTT.